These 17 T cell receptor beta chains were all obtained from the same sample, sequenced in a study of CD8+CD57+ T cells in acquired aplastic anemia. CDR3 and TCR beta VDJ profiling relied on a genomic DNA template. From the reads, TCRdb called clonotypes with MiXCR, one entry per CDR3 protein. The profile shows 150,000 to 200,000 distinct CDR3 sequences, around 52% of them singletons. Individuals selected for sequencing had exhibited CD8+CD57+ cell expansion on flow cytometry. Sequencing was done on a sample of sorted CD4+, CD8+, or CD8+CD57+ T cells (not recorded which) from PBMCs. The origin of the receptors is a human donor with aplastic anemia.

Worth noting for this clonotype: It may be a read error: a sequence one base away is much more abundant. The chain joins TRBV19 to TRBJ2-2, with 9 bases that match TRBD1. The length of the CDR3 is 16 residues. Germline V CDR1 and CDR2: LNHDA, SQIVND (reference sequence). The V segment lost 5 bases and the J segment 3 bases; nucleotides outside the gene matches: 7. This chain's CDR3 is CASSLKWTGDTGELFF. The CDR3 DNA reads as TGTGCCAGTAGTTTGAAGTGGACAGGGGACACCGGGGAGCTGTTTTTT.

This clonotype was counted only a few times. DNA of the CDR3: TGTGCCAGCTCACCATGGGACAGGGGCACCGGGGAGCTGTTTTTT. Its protein product is CASSPWDRGTGELFF. V is TRBV2 and J is TRBJ2-2, with 10 nucleotides matching TRBD1. The length of the CDR3 is 15 residues. Germline V gene lookup returns CDR1 SNHLY and CDR2 FYNNEI. Trimming took 8 bases from V and 4 from J; bases not matched to a gene: 7.

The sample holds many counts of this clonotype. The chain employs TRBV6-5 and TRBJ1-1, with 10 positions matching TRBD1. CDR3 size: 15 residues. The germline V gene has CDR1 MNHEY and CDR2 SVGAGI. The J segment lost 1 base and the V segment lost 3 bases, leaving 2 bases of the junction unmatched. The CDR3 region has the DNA TGTGCCAGCAGTTATGGGGACAGGGGGAACACTGAAGCTTTCTTT. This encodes CASSYGDRGNTEAFF.

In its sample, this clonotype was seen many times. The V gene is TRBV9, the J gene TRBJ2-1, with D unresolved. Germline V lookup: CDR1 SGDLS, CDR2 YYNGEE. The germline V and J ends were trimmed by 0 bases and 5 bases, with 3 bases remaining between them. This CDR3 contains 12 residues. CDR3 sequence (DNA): TGTGCCAGCAGCGTAGAGGACAATGAGCAGTTCTTC. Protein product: CASSVEDNEQFF.

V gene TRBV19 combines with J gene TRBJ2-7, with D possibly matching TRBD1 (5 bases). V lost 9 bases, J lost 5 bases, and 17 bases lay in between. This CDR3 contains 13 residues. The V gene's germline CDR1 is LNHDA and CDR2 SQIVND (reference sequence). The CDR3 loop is CASSQGAPDEQYF. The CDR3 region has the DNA TGTGCCAGCAGCCAAGGGGCGCCGGACGAGCAGTACTTC.

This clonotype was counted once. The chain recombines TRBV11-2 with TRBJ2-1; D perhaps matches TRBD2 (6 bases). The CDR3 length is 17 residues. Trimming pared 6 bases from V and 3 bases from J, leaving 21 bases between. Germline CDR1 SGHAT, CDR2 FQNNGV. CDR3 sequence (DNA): TGTGCCAGCAGTTTGTCTATCCGGGACTCCGACTACAATGAGCAGTTCTTC. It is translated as CASSLSIRDSDYNEQFF.

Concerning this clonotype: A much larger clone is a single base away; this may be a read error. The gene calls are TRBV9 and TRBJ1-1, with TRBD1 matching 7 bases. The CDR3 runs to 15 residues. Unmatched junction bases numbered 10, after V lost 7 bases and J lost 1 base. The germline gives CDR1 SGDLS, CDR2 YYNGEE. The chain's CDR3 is CASGASGQWNTEAFF. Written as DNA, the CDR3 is TGTGCCAGCGGCGCCTCGGGACAGTGGAACACTGAAGCTTTCTTT.

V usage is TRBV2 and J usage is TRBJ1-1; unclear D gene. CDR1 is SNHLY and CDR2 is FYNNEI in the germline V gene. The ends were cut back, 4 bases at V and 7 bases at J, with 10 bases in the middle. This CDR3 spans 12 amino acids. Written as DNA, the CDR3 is TGTGCCAGCAGTGTAGTCGGTATTGAAGCTTTCTTT. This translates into CASSVVGIEAFF.

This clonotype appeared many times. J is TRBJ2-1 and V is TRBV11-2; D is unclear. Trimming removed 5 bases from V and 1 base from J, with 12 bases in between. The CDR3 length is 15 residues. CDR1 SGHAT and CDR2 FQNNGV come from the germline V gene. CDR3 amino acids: CASSPRRQSYNEQFF. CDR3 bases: TGTGCCAGCAGCCCGAGAAGGCAATCCTACAATGAGCAGTTCTTC.

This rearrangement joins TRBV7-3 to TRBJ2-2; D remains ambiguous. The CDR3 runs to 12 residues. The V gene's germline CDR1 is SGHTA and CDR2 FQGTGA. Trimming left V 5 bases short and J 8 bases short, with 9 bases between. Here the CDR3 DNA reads TGTGCCAGCAGCGCGGTGGTTGGGGAGCTGTTTTTT. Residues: CASSAVVGELFF.

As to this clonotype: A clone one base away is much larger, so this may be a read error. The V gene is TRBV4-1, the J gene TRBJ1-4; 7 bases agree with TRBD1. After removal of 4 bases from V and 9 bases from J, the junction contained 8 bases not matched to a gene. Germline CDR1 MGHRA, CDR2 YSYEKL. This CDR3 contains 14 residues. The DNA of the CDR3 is TGCGCCAGCAGCCCAGGGGGGAAGGTTAAAAAACTGTTTTTT. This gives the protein CASSPGGKVKKLFF.

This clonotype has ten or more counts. The CDR3 spells CASSLVGGSGPQETQYF. CDR3 DNA sequence: TGTGCCAGCAGTCTCGTGGGAGGTAGCGGACCTCAAGAGACCCAGTACTTC. The V call is TRBV6-1, the J call TRBJ2-5, with a tentative D call TRBD2 (6 bases). The CDR3 consists of 17 residues. Germline values: CDR1 MNHNS, CDR2 SASEGT. V dropped 5 bases and J dropped 2 bases, with 21 bases sitting between them.

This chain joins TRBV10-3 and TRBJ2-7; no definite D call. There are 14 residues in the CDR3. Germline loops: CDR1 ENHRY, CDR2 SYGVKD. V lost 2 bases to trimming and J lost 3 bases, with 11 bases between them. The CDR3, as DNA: TGTGCCATCAGTGAGGCCGGCAACAGCTACGAGCAGTACTTC. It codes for CAISEAGNSYEQYF.

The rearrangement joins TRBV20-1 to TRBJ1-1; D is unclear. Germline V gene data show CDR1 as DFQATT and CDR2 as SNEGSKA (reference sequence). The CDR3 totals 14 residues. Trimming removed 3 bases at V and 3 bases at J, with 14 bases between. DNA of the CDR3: TGCAGTGCTAGGCCCATGCCGTTAGACACTGAAGCTTTCTTT. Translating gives CSARPMPLDTEAFF.

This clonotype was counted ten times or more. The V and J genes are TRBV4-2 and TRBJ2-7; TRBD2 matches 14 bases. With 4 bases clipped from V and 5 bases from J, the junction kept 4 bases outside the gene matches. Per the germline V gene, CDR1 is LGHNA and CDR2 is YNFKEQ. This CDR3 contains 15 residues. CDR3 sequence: CASSPETSGRDEQYF. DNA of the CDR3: TGTGCCAGCAGCCCAGAGACTAGCGGGAGGGACGAGCAGTACTTC.

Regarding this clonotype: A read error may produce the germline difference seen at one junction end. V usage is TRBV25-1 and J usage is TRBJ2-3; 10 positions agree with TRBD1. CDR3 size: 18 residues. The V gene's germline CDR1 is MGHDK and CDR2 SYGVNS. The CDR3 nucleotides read TGTGCCAGCAGTTACTACGGGACAGGGGCCCGGAGCGCAGATACGCAGTATTTC. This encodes CASSYYGTGARSADTQYF.

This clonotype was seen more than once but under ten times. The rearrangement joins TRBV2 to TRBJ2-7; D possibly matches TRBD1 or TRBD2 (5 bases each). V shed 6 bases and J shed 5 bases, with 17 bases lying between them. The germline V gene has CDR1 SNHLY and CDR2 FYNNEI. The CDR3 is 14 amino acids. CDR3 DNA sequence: TGTGCCAGCAGCCCGGGACGACATAAGGACGAGCAGTACTTC. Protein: CASSPGRHKDEQYF. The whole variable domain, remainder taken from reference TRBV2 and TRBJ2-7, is EPEVTQTPSHQVTQMGQEVILRCVPISNHLYFYWYRQILGQKVEFLVSFYNNEISEKSEIFDDQFSVERPDGSNFTLKIRSTKLEDSAMYFCASSPGRHKDEQYFGPGTRLTVT.